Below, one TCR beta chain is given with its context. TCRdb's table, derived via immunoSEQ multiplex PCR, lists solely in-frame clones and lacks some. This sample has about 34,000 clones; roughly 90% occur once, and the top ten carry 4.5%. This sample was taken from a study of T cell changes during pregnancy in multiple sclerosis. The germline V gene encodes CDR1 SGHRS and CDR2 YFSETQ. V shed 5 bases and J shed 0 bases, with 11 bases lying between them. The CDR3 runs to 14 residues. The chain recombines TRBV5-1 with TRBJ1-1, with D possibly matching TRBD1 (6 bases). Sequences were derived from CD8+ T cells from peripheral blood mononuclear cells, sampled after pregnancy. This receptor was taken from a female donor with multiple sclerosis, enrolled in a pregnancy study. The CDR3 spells CASSSGQLNTEAFF. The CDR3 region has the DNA TGCGCCAGCAGTAGTGGACAGCTGAACACTGAAGCTTTCTTT.